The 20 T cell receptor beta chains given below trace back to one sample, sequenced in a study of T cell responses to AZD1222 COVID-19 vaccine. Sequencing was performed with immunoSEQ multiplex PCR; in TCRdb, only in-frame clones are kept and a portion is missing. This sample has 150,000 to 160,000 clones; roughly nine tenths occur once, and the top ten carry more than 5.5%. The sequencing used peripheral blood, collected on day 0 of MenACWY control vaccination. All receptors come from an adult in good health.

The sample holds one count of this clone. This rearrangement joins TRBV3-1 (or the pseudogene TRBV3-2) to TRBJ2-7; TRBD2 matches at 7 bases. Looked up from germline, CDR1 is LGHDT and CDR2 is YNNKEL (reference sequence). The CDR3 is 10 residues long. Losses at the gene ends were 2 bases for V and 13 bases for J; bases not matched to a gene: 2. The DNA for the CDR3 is TGTGCCAGCAGCCAATGGACTAGTTACGTC. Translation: CASSQWTSYV.

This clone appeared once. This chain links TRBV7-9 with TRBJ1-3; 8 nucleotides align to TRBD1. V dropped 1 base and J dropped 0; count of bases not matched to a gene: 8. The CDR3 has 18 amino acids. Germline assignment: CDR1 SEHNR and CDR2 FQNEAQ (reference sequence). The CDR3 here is CASSLVQGALPSGNTIYF. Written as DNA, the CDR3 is TGTGCCAGCAGCTTAGTGCAGGGGGCTTTACCCTCTGGAAACACCATATATTTT.

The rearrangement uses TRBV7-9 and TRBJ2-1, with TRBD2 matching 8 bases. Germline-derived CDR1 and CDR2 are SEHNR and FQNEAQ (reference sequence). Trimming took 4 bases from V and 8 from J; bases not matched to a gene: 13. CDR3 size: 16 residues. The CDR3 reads CASSSYSGRSVHEQFF. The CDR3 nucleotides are TGTGCCAGCAGCTCCTACAGCGGGAGATCGGTTCATGAGCAGTTCTTC.

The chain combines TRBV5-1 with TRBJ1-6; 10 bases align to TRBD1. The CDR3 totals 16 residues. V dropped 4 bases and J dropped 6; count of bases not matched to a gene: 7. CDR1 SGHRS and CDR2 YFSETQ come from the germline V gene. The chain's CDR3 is CASSRRGQGTNSPLHF. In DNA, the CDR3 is TGCGCCAGCAGCAGGAGGGGACAGGGGACTAATTCACCCCTCCACTTT. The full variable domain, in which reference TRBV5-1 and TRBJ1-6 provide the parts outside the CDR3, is KAGVTQTPRYLIKTRGQQVTLSCSPISGHRSVSWYQQTPGQGLQFLFEYFSETQRNKGNFPGRFSGRQFSNSRSEMNVSTLELGDSALYLCASSRRGQGTNSPLHFGNGTRLTVT.

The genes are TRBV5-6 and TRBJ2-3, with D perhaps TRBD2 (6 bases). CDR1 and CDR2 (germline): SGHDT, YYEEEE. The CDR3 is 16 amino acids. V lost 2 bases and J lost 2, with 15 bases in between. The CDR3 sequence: CASSLDLAAFTDTQYF. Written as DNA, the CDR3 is TGTGCCAGCAGCTTAGACTTAGCGGCCTTCACAGATACGCAGTATTTT.

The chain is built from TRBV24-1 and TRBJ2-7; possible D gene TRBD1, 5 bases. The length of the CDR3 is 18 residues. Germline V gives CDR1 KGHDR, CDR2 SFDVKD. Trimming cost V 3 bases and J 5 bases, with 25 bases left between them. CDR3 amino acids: CATSDGHGSGRGRNEQYF. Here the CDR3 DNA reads TGTGCCACCAGTGATGGTCACGGGTCGGGTAGGGGAAGAAACGAGCAGTACTTC.

The CDR3 protein is CASTRGEQYV. CDR3 in DNA: TGTGCCAGCACTCGAGGCGAGCAGTACGTC. The chain links TRBV5-6 to TRBJ2-7; no reliable D call. The CDR3 consists of 10 residues. V gave up 6 bases and J gave up 6 bases, with 7 bases separating them. From germline, CDR1 is SGHDT and CDR2 YYEEEE.

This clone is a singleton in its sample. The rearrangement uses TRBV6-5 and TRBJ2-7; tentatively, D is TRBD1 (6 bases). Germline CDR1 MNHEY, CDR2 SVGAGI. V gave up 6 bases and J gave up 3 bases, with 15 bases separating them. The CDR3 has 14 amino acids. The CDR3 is CASRDRTAFYEQYV. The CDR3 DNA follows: TGTGCCAGCAGAGATAGGACAGCCTTCTACGAGCAGTACGTC.

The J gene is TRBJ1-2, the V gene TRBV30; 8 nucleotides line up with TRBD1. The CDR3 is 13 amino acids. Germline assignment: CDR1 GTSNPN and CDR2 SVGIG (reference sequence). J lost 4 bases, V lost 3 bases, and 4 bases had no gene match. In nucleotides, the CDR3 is TGTGCCTGGAGGTTAGACAGGGGCTATGGCTACACCTTC. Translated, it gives CAWRLDRGYGYTF. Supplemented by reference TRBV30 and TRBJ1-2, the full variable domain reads SQTIHQWPATLVQPVGSPLSLECTVEGTSNPNLYWYRQAAGRGLQLLFYSVGIGQISSEVPQNLSASRPQDRQFILSSKKLLLSDSGFYLCAWRLDRGYGYTFGSGTRLTVV.

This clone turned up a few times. As DNA, the CDR3 is TGTGCCAGCAGTACCGAACAGCCAAGCTCTGGAAACACCATATATTTT. This codes for CASSTEQPSSGNTIYF. V and J are TRBV27 and TRBJ1-3; unclear D gene. The CDR3 consists of 16 residues. The V gene lost 5 bases and the J gene lost 0 bases, with 14 bases spanning the gap. The germline V gene has CDR1 MNHEY and CDR2 SMNVEV (reference sequence).

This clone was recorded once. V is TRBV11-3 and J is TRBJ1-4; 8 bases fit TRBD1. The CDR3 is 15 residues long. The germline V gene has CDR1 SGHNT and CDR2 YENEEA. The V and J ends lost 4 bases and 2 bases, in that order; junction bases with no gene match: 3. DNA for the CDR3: TGTGCCAGCAGCTCGACAGGGGCGACTAATGAAAAACTGTTTTTT. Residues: CASSSTGATNEKLFF. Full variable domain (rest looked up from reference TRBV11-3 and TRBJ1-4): EAGVVQSPRYKIIEKKQPVAFWCNPISGHNTLYWYLQNLGQGPELLIRYENEEAVDDSQLPKDRFSAERLKGVDSTLKIQPAELGDSAVYLCASSSTGATNEKLFFGSGTQLSVL.

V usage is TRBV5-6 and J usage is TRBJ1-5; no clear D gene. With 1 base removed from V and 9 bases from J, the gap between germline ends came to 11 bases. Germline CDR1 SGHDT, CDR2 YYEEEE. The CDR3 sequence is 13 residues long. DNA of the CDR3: TGTGCCAGCAGCTTGAGGGAAGTTACGCCCCAGCATTTT. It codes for CASSLREVTPQHF.

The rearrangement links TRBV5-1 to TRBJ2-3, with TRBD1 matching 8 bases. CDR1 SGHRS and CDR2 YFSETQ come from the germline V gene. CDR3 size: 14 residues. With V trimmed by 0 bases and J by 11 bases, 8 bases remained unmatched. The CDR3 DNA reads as TGCGCCAGCAGCTTGGGAGGCGGACAGGGTATGCAGTATTTT. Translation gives CASSLGGGQGMQYF.

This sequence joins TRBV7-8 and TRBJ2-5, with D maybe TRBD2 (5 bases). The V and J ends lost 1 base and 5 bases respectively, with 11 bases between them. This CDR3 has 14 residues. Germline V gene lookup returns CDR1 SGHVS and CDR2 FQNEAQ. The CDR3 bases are TGTGCCAGCAGCTTAGTCCCGCCGGGGGAGACCCAGTACTTC. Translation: CASSLVPPGETQYF.

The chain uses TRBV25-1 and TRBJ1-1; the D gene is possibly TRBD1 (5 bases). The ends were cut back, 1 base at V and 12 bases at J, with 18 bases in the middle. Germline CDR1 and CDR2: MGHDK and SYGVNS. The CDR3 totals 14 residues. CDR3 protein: CASSEFKIGGATFF. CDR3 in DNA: TGTGCCAGCAGTGAATTCAAGATCGGCGGGGCAACTTTCTTT. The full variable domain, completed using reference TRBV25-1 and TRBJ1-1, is EADIYQTPRYLVIGTGKKITLECSQTMGHDKMYWYQQDPGMELHLIHYSYGVNSTEKGDLSSESTVSRIRTEHFPLTLESARPSHTSQYLCASSEFKIGGATFFGQGTRLTVV.

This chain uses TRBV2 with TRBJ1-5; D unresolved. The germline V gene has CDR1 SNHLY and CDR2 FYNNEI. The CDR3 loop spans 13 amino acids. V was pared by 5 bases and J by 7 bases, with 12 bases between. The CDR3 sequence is CASSSGLWQPQHF. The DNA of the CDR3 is TGTGCCAGCAGTTCGGGCCTTTGGCAGCCCCAGCATTTT. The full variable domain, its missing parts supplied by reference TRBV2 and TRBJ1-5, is EPEVTQTPSHQVTQMGQEVILRCVPISNHLYFYWYRQILGQKVEFLVSFYNNEISEKSEIFDDQFSVERPDGSNFTLKIRSTKLEDSAMYFCASSSGLWQPQHFGDGTRLSIL.

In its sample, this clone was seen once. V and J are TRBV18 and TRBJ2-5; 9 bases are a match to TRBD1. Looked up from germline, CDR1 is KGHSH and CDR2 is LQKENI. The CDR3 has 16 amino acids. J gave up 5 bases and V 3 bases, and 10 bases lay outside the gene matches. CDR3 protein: CASSPETGGLAETQYF. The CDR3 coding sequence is TGTGCCAGCTCACCGGAGACAGGGGGTCTTGCGGAGACCCAGTACTTC.

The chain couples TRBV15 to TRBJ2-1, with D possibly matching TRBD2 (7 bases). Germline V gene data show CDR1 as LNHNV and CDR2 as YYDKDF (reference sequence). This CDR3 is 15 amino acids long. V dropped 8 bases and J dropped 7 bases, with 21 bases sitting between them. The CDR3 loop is CATGVGGAGRNEQFF. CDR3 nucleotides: TGTGCCACCGGGGTAGGGGGGGCAGGTAGAAATGAGCAGTTCTTC. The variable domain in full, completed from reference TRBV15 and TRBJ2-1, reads DAMVIQNPRYQVTQFGKPVTLSCSQTLNHNVMYWYQQKSSQAPKLLFHYYDKDFNNEADTPDNFQSRRPNTSFCFLDIRSPGLGDTAMYLCATGVGGAGRNEQFFGPGTRLTVL.

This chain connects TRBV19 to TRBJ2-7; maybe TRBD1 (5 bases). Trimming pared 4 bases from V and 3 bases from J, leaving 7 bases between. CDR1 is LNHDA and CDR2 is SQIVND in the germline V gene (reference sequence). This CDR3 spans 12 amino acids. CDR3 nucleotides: TGTGCCAGTAGTACTCAGGGCTACGAGCAGTACTTC. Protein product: CASSTQGYEQYF.

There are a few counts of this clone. The CDR3 loop reads CASSVEGGPIVGELFF. The DNA for the CDR3 is TGTGCCAGCAGCGTAGAAGGGGGCCCCATTGTCGGGGAGCTGTTTTTT. This sequence joins TRBV9 and TRBJ2-2, with 7 bases matching TRBD1. In germline, CDR1 is SGDLS, CDR2 YYNGEE. This CDR3 spans 16 amino acids. V trimming: 0 bases; J trimming: 7 bases; junction bases outside the gene matches: 9. The full variable domain, its missing parts supplied by reference TRBV9 and TRBJ2-2, is DSGVTQTPKHLITATGQRVTLRCSPRSGDLSVYWYQQSLDQGLQFLIQYYNGEERAKGNILERFSAQQFPDLHSELNLSSLELGDSALYFCASSVEGGPIVGELFFGEGSRLTVL.